The sequence of this T cell receptor beta chain was determined in a study of T cell responses to AZD1222 COVID-19 vaccine. Whole-study findings and limits: Nearly half of unique spike-specific TCRs reportedly avoided B.1.351 and B.1.1.7 mutated regions. Recipients of two AZD1222 doses showed rising Spike-specific TCR breadth and depth. Most donors were white British and more were female, and clonal diversity was possibly underestimated.

This clone has just a few counts. Its antigen is still unknown. Using immunoSEQ multiplex PCR, the repertoire was profiled, and TCRdb retains in-frame clones only, with some absent. This table holds roughly 100,000 clones, around 92% found once. The germline V gene has CDR1 SGHRS and CDR2 YFSETQ. This CDR3 comprises 15 residues. V shed 4 bases, J shed 2 bases, and the junction held 6 bases outside the gene matches. The input for sequencing was peripheral blood, taken on day 0 of AZD1222 vaccination. The receptor was derived from an adult in good health. The chain uses TRBV5-1 and TRBJ2-3; 8 nucleotides match TRBD2. The chain's CDR3 is CASSTIAGPTDTQYF. In DNA form, the CDR3 reads TGCGCCAGCAGCACAATAGCGGGACCCACAGATACGCAGTATTTT. Based on the CDR3 plus reference TRBV5-1 and TRBJ2-3, the full variable domain is KAGVTQTPRYLIKTRGQQVTLSCSPISGHRSVSWYQQTPGQGLQFLFEYFSETQRNKGNFPGRFSGRQFSNSRSEMNVSTLELGDSALYLCASSTIAGPTDTQYFGPGTRLTVL.